This is a list of T cell receptor beta chains from one sample in a study of T cell repertoires in cytomegalovirus infection. No cognate antigen is known for these TCRs. One entry per CDR3 protein, called by TCRdb with MiXCR from the reads. In the table there are about 570,000 distinct CDR3 sequences, under 45% of which are singletons. Sequences were derived from cultured PBMCs, sampled from culture after CMV antigen stimulation. These TCRs come from a human donor in good health (CMV status not recorded). Some clones in this sample may be carry-over from other donors' samples. Each CDR3 is given with its conserved first and last residue. Each record gives: D gene, clone size, J gene, V gene, CDR3 DNA, CDR3 protein. The D gene is left open where the match is weak. The size field is filled for only some rows; it gives once, few, many or a size class.

>NA|few|TRBJ2-7|TRBV12-3/TRBV12-4
TGTGCCAGCAGCCCTTGGGGGCGGGGGAACTACGAGCAGTACTTC
CASSPWGRGNYEQYF
>TRBD2|once|TRBJ2-1|TRBV18
TGTGCCAGCTCTCCCGAGGGACTAGCGGTCCGTGAGCAGTTCTTC
CASSPEGLAVREQFF
>TRBD1|NA|TRBJ1-3|TRBV7-9
TGTGCCAGCAGCTTAGCCGGGACAGGTTTTGGAAACACCATATATTTT
CASSLAGTGFGNTIYF
>TRBD2|NA|TRBJ2-5|TRBV12-5
TGTGCTAGTGGCCGAAGGACTAGCGGGATGGAGACCCAGTACTTC
CASGRRTSGMETQYF
>NA|few|TRBJ1-1|TRBV20-1
TGCAGTGCTAGACAAGGACAGCGGAACACTGAAGCTTTCTTT
CSARQGQRNTEAFF
>TRBD1|NA|TRBJ1-2|TRBV5-1
TGCGCCAGCAGCTTGGGACAGGGGCCACACTATGGCTACACCTTC
CASSLGQGPHYGYTF
>TRBD1|NA|TRBJ2-7|TRBV7-9
TGTGCCAGCAGCCCTCGGACAGGTGGGCTCTACGAGCAGTACTTC
CASSPRTGGLYEQYF
>TRBD2|NA|TRBJ2-1|TRBV2
TGTGCCAGCAGTGAGCTCAGCGGGGGGACCGGCCGGTTCTTC
CASSELSGGTGRFF
>NA|NA|TRBJ2-1|TRBV12-3/TRBV12-4
TGTGCCAGCCATGGGCAACCTGGCTACAATGAGCAGTTCTTC
CASHGQPGYNEQFF
>NA|NA|TRBJ1-1|TRBV6-2/TRBV6-3
TGTGCCAGCAGTCGGGGGACGGGGACTGAAGCTTTCTTT
CASSRGTGTEAFF
>NA|few|TRBJ1-5|TRBV28
TGTGCCACCAAGGTAGGGAGCAATCAGCCCCAGCATTTT
CATKVGSNQPQHF
>NA|few|TRBJ2-7|TRBV7-2
TGTGCCAGCAGCCCCGGGTGGAGAGCCTACGAGCAGTACTTC
CASSPGWRAYEQYF
>NA|NA|TRBJ1-2|TRBV19
TGTGCCGCTAGTATAGTCGGGGGTTCGTACTATGGCTACACCTTC
CAASIVGGSYYGYTF
>NA|NA|TRBJ2-1|TRBV11-2
TGTGCCAGCAGCTTACAGGGGGGTTACAATGAGCAGTTCTTC
CASSLQGGYNEQFF
>NA|once|TRBJ2-7|TRBV27
TGTGCCAGCAGTTTTTCGGGCGAGCAGTACTTC
CASSFSGEQYF
>TRBD1|NA|TRBJ1-6|TRBV6-2/TRBV6-3
TGTGCCAGCAGCAGGGGGGATTATAATTCACCCCTCCACTTT
CASSRGDYNSPLHF
>NA|few|TRBJ1-5|TRBV7-8
TGTGCCAGCAGCTTATCTCCCAGGGGTGGGAATCAGCCCCAGCATTTT
CASSLSPRGGNQPQHF
>NA|once|TRBJ2-7|TRBV2
TGTGCCAGCAGTGCCCCCTCGGGGGTCGGGAACGAGCAGTACTTC
CASSAPSGVGNEQYF
>NA|NA|TRBJ2-6|TRBV20-1
TGCAGTGCTAGAGATCTCCGGGCTGGGGCCAACGTCCTGACTTTC
CSARDLRAGANVLTF
>TRBD2|NA|TRBJ2-2|TRBV19
TGTGCCAGTAGTGGTATAGCGGGGGGCCTCGACACCGGGGAGCTGTTTTTT
CASSGIAGGLDTGELFF
>NA|few|TRBJ2-6|TRBV6-1
TGTGCCAGCAGTGAAGCGCGGTACGGCGGGGCCTTCTCTGGGGCCAACGTCCTGACTTTC
CASSEARYGGAFSGANVLTF
>TRBD2|NA|TRBJ2-3|TRBV11-3
TGTGCCAGCACCCGGCGGGGGGGTGGGACAGATACGCAGTATTTT
CASTRRGGGTDTQYF
>TRBD1|NA|TRBJ2-5|TRBV7-2
TGTGCCAGCAGCCATTCCCTGACAGGGGGCGAAGAGACCCAGTACTTC
CASSHSLTGGEETQYF
>NA|few|TRBJ2-7|TRBV6-1
TGTGCCAGCAGCTGGGACCGGGACTCGAGCTACGAGCAGTACTTC
CASSWDRDSSYEQYF
>NA|NA|TRBJ1-2|TRBV7-8
TGTGCCAGCAGCTTAGGGTTAGGTGGCTACACCTTC
CASSLGLGGYTF
>NA|NA|TRBJ2-5|TRBV7-2
TGTGCCAGCAGCCCCCAATCCGACAGGCGAGGGGAGACCCAGTACTTC
CASSPQSDRRGETQYF
>TRBD1|once|TRBJ2-5|TRBV6-6
TGTGCCAGCAGTTACTCGGGACAGGAATCGCAAGAGACCCAGTACTTC
CASSYSGQESQETQYF
>NA|NA|TRBJ1-2|TRBV3-1
TGTGCCAGCAGCCAACTCACGGACGACTATGGCTACACCTTC
CASSQLTDDYGYTF
>NA|NA|TRBJ1-4|TRBV27
TGTGCCTCCTCAGTTTATACGGGGGGTGGTGGAAAACTGTTTTTT
CASSVYTGGGGKLFF
>NA|few|TRBJ2-7|TRBV7-9
TGTGCCAGCAGCCGGCCGGGTGTTTACGAGCAGTACTTC
CASSRPGVYEQYF
>TRBD2|few|TRBJ2-1|TRBV7-6
TGTGCCAGCAGCCGGGGGACTAGCGGGAGGGTGAGTGAGCAGTTCTTC
CASSRGTSGRVSEQFF
>NA|few|TRBJ2-7|TRBV5-1
TGCGCCAGCAGCGTACAGGGCCACGAGCAGTACTTC
CASSVQGHEQYF
>TRBD1|NA|TRBJ1-2|TRBV2
TGTGCCAGCATGCCGGGACAGCCAAACTATGGCTACACCTTC
CASMPGQPNYGYTF
>NA|NA|TRBJ2-1|TRBV6-5
TGTGCCAGCAGTTATGACACAAACTCCTACAATGAGCAGTTCTTC
CASSYDTNSYNEQFF
>NA|few|TRBJ2-5|TRBV7-9
TGTGCCAGCAGCTTAGTGATGGGGGCTCAAGAGACCCAGTACTTC
CASSLVMGAQETQYF
>TRBD2|once|TRBJ2-7|TRBV7-6
TGTGCCAGCAGCTCCCTGACTAGCCTTGAGCAGTACTTC
CASSSLTSLEQYF
>NA|once|TRBJ1-2|TRBV10-3
TGTGCCATCAGTGCAAGGGGGAATGGCTACACCTTC
CAISARGNGYTF
>NA|many|TRBJ2-5|TRBV7-2
TGTGCCAGCAGCTCTCCCGGCCCGCAAGAGACCCAGTACTTC
CASSSPGPQETQYF
>TRBD2|few|TRBJ2-5|TRBV20-1
TGCAGTGCTAGAGCCCCTGGACTAGCGGGGGTCCTCCAAGAGACCCAGTACTTC
CSARAPGLAGVLQETQYF
>NA|few|TRBJ1-2|TRBV7-2
TGTGCCAGCAGCCAAGGGGGGGCTGGTCGTAACTATGGCTACACCTTC
CASSQGGAGRNYGYTF
>TRBD1|few|TRBJ1-4|TRBV12-5
TGTGCTAGTGGTTCGTCAGGGGGCGGCGAAAAACTGTTTTTT
CASGSSGGGEKLFF
>NA|NA|TRBJ1-6|TRBV7-2
TGTGCCAGCAGCTTAGCCGGCCCATTACCCCTCCACTTT
CASSLAGPLPLHF
>NA|many|TRBJ2-7|TRBV6-1
TGTGCCAGCAGTGAACTGAACGAGCAGTACTTC
CASSELNEQYF
>TRBD1|NA|TRBJ2-2|TRBV5-4
TGTGCCAGCAGCCGGGGACAGTACGGCTCCGGGGAGCTGTTTTTT
CASSRGQYGSGELFF
>NA|many|TRBJ2-1|TRBV7-2
TGTGCCAGCAGCTTAGCGGCGCCCGCGCAGCCTCGGGATGAGCAGTTCTTC
CASSLAAPAQPRDEQFF
>TRBD1|few|TRBJ2-2|TRBV7-8
TGTGCCACCCCGATGTGGGGACAGGGGCCTTCGAACACCGGGGAGCTGTTTTTT
CATPMWGQGPSNTGELFF
>NA|NA|TRBJ2-3|TRBV7-9
TGTGCCAGCAGCTTCCCAATGGGGGAGGTCACAGATACGCAGTATTTT
CASSFPMGEVTDTQYF
>NA|NA|TRBJ1-5|TRBV14
TGTGCCAGCAGCCCAGAGGGGCCCCAGCATTTT
CASSPEGPQHF
>NA|NA|TRBJ2-7|TRBV19
TGTGCCAGTAAGGGGGGCTCCTACGAGCAGTACTTC
CASKGGSYEQYF
>NA|NA|TRBJ2-3|TRBV28
TGTGCCAGCAGCCGCCCCGGGAGTCCCTCCCCGCAGTATTTT
CASSRPGSPSPQYF
>NA|NA|TRBJ1-1|TRBV20-1
TGCAGTGCCCCCGGGGTATTTGAAGCTTTCTTT
CSAPGVFEAFF
>TRBD1|few|TRBJ1-2|TRBV7-2
TGTGCCAGCAGCTTACGACAGGGCGTTCCTGGCTACACCTTC
CASSLRQGVPGYTF
>TRBD1|NA|TRBJ1-1|TRBV14
TGTGCCAGCAGCCCGTGGGACAGGGGGTACACTGAAGCTTTCTTT
CASSPWDRGYTEAFF
>NA|few|TRBJ1-4|TRBV25-1
TGTGCCAGCAGTGTTTCGGCAGGAGAAAAACTGTTTTTT
CASSVSAGEKLFF
>NA|once|TRBJ2-7|TRBV20-1
TGCAGTGCTGCGGCAGGCTACGAGCAGTACTTC
CSAAAGYEQYF
>NA|NA|TRBJ1-2|TRBV7-2
TGTGCCAGCAGACAAGCGAGGCCGGGGGCGGGGGGGGGCTATGGCTACACCTTC
CASRQARPGAGGGYGYTF
>NA|few|TRBJ1-5|TRBV19
TGTGCCAGTAGTTTTGGGGTGGTCCGGAGCAATCAGCCCCAGCATTTT
CASSFGVVRSNQPQHF
>TRBD1|NA|TRBJ1-1|TRBV19
TGTGCCAGTATCGACAGGGGGGGTTCCCCAGAAGCTTTCTTT
CASIDRGGSPEAFF
>NA|few|TRBJ2-7|TRBV7-6
TGTGCCAGCAGCTTAGCTTTATCAGGGTCCTACGAGCAGTACTTC
CASSLALSGSYEQYF
>TRBD2|NA|TRBJ2-1|TRBV19
TGTGCCAGTATTCCCGGGACTAGCGTAGACAATGAGCAGTTCTTC
CASIPGTSVDNEQFF